Each of the 19 T cell receptor beta chains below was sequenced from the same sample in a study of shared T cell receptors in the human thymus. Clones were sequenced by immunoSEQ multiplex PCR, and TCRdb holds only the in-frame ones, with some missing. Of roughly 660,000 clones listed, roughly 88% are singletons. These data were also reused for a study on human thymus T cells.

Sequencing was performed on thymocytes. The receptors derive from a boy less than two years old with a congenital heart defect.

The chain recombines TRBV9 with TRBJ2-2; 8 bases fit TRBD2. CDR1 and CDR2 (germline): SGDLS, YYNGEE. The V segment lost 3 bases and the J segment 2 bases; nucleotides outside the gene matches: 6. This CDR3 region has 16 residues. As DNA, the CDR3 is TGTGCCAGCAGCGCACCGGGACTAGGTAACACCGGGGAGCTGTTTTTT. Translation gives CASSAPGLGNTGELFF.

The CDR3 region has the DNA TGCGCCAGCAGCCAAGGGGCAGGGGGCGCATCTGAGCAGTTCTTC. This encodes CASSQGAGGASEQFF. The chain combines TRBV4-3 with TRBJ2-1, with TRBD1 identical over 8 bases. CDR3 length equals 15 residues. The junction had 8 bases not matched to a gene; V was cut back by 1 base and J by 9 bases. Germline V gene lookup returns CDR1 LGHNA and CDR2 YSLEER.

The V call is TRBV4-3, the J call TRBJ2-1; 11 bases line up with TRBD2. V trimming: 4 bases; J trimming: 2 bases; junction bases outside the gene matches: 4. Germline values: CDR1 LGHNA, CDR2 YSLEER. The CDR3 length is 16 residues. CDR3 amino acids: CASSRGTSGPYNEQFF. The DNA of the CDR3 is TGCGCCAGCAGCCGAGGGACTAGCGGCCCCTACAATGAGCAGTTCTTC.

The chain links TRBV4-2 to TRBJ2-1, with 12 nucleotides matching TRBD2. The CDR3 loop spans 16 amino acids. From germline, CDR1 is LGHNA and CDR2 YNFKEQ. Unmatched junction bases numbered 5, after V lost 2 bases and J lost 6 bases. The CDR3 bases are TGTGCCAGCAGCCAACCAGGGACTAGCGGGTTCAATGAGCAGTTCTTC. This codes for CASSQPGTSGFNEQFF.

About this clone itself: Other DNA sequences in the sample encode the same CDR3. The chain links TRBV27 to TRBJ2-3, with D unclear. The CDR3 covers 13 residues. V lost 6 bases to trimming and J lost 0 bases, with 7 bases between them. Germline V lookup: CDR1 MNHEY, CDR2 SMNVEV (reference sequence). CDR3 loop: CASSSTSTDTQYF. DNA for the CDR3: TGTGCCAGCAGCTCTACTAGCACAGATACGCAGTATTTT.

J is TRBJ2-5 and V is TRBV6-1; TRBD1 aligns across 7 bases. CDR3 length equals 15 residues. Germline lookup yields CDR1 MNHNS and CDR2 SASEGT. Trimming cost V 6 bases and J 2 bases; bases outside gene matches: 9. CDR3 sequence reads: CASSRGTDPQETQYF. In DNA form, the CDR3 reads TGTGCCAGCAGCCGAGGGACAGATCCTCAAGAGACCCAGTACTTC.

This rearrangement joins TRBV7-9 to TRBJ2-3, with D unresolved. Between the trimmed V and J ends, which lost 2 bases and 1 base, there was a span of 4 bases. This CDR3 contains 13 residues. The germline V gene encodes CDR1 SEHNR and CDR2 FQNEAQ (reference sequence). CDR3 nucleotide sequence: TGTGCCAGCAGCTTACCGGGCACAGATACGCAGTATTTT. Translating gives CASSLPGTDTQYF.

This clone was counted only a few times. This chain connects TRBV5-1 to TRBJ2-7; the D gene is possibly TRBD1 (5 bases). The germline gives CDR1 SGHRS, CDR2 YFSETQ. This CDR3 is 13 amino acids long. V dropped 0 bases and J dropped 1 base, with 5 bases sitting between them. CDR3 sequence (DNA): TGCGCCAGCAGCTTGGGACAGTCCTACGAGCAGTACTTC. Translated, it gives CASSLGQSYEQYF.

The chain couples TRBV12-5 to TRBJ1-4, with 7 bases matching TRBD1. V lost 5 bases to trimming and J lost 2 bases; unmatched junction nucleotides: 2. Germline values: CDR1 LGHNT, CDR2 FRNRAP. The CDR3 contains 14 residues. The CDR3 DNA sequence: TGTGCTAGTGGTGCACAGGGGACTAATGAAAAACTGTTTTTT. Protein product: CASGAQGTNEKLFF.

The chain has TRBV7-9 and TRBJ2-7; a possible D gene is TRBD1 (5 bases). CDR1 SEHNR and CDR2 FQNEAQ come from the germline V gene (reference sequence). The CDR3 consists of 16 residues. Trimming cost V 1 base and J 1 base, with 14 bases left between them. The CDR3 nucleotides read TGTGCCAGCAGCTTAGGGGCAGGGTCGGGTTCCTACGAGCAGTACTTC. It specifies CASSLGAGSGSYEQYF.

Here the CDR3 reads CASSYGQSRAYNEQFF. The CDR3 DNA reads TGTGCCAGCAGCTACGGACAGTCACGGGCCTACAATGAGCAGTTCTTC. V usage is TRBV5-6 and J usage is TRBJ2-1; D perhaps matches TRBD1 (6 bases). Germline V gene lookup returns CDR1 SGHDT and CDR2 YYEEEE. Trimming stripped 3 bases from V and 2 bases from J, with 15 bases between. The CDR3 length is 16 residues.

This chain links TRBV7-6 with TRBJ2-1; 14 nucleotides line up with TRBD2. Trimming at V came to 5 bases and at J to 2 bases, leaving 11 bases not matched to a gene. The CDR3 extends over 19 amino acids. Germline assignment: CDR1 SGHVS and CDR2 FNYEAQ. In DNA form, the CDR3 reads TGTGCCAGCAGCCCACCGGGACTAGCGGGAGTGGGGACCTACAATGAGCAGTTCTTC. Its translation is CASSPPGLAGVGTYNEQFF.

The chain recombines TRBV19 with TRBJ1-1; D ambiguous. This CDR3 has 11 amino acids. V gave up 6 bases and J gave up 5 bases, with 7 bases separating them. Germline V gene lookup returns CDR1 LNHDA and CDR2 SQIVND (reference sequence). CDR3 sequence: CASRFQTEAFF. Here the CDR3 DNA reads TGTGCCAGTAGATTTCAGACTGAAGCTTTCTTT.

Of note for this clone: One end of the junction does not line up with germline, which may come from a read error. This chain links TRBV4-1 with TRBJ2-7; D is ambiguous. Looked up from germline, CDR1 is MGHRA and CDR2 is YSYEKL. The CDR3 covers 13 residues. The CDR3 spells CASSQGAGTLEIF. In DNA form, the CDR3 reads TGCGCCAGCAGCCAAGGGGCAGGTACCTTAGAGATCTTC.

V is TRBV7-8 and J is TRBJ2-1, with 12 bases fitting TRBD2. The CDR3 has 13 residues. CDR1 and CDR2 from the germline V gene are SGHVS and FQNEAQ. V gave up 5 bases and J gave up 9 bases; unmatched junction bases: 2. For the CDR3, the DNA is TGTGCCAGCAGCCCGACTAGCGGGAGTGAGCAGTTCTTC. This gives the protein CASSPTSGSEQFF.

This chain connects TRBV15 to TRBJ2-1, with D tentatively TRBD1 (6 bases). This CDR3 is 14 amino acids long. The V and J ends lost 1 base and 7 bases respectively, with 11 bases between them. CDR1 is LNHNV and CDR2 is YYDKDF in the germline V gene (reference sequence). CDR3 loop: CATSRAKQGNEQFF. CDR3 nucleotide sequence: TGTGCCACCAGCAGAGCGAAACAGGGTAATGAGCAGTTCTTC.

The chain links TRBV9 to TRBJ2-3; TRBD2 aligns across 16 bases. Per the germline V gene, CDR1 is SGDLS and CDR2 is YYNGEE. The CDR3 has 18 amino acids. V was pared by 2 bases and J by 1 base, with 4 bases of the junction left unmatched. CDR3 protein: CASSVGTSGRARTDTQYF. CDR3 sequence (DNA): TGTGCCAGCAGCGTCGGGACTAGCGGGAGGGCCCGCACAGATACGCAGTATTTT.

This chain uses TRBV6-5 with TRBJ2-7; perhaps TRBD1 as D (5 bases). V shed 2 bases and J shed 5 bases, with 13 bases lying between them. Germline V gene lookup returns CDR1 MNHEY and CDR2 SVGAGI. The CDR3 consists of 14 residues. The CDR3 DNA reads TGTGCCAGCAGTTACAGGCAGGGATGGGACGAGCAGTACTTC. This codes for CASSYRQGWDEQYF.

The chain has TRBV25-1 and TRBJ2-3; D unclear. The CDR3 totals 16 residues. From germline, CDR1 is MGHDK and CDR2 SYGVNS. Trimming stripped 3 bases from V and 0 bases from J, with 13 bases between. The CDR3 loop reads CASSDHSPRSTDTQYF. CDR3 DNA: TGTGCCAGCAGTGACCATTCCCCTAGGAGCACAGATACGCAGTATTTT.